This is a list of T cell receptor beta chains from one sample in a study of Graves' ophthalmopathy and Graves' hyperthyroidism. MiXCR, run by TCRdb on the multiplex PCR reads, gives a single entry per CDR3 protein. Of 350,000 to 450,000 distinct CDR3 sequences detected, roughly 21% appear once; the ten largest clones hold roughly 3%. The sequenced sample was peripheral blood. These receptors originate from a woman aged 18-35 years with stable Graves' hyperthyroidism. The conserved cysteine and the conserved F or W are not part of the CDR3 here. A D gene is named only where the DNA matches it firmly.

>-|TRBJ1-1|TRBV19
ASRGHRAGDTEAF
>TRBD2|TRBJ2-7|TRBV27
ASRGRGGRIVYEQY
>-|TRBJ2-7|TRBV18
ASSRVGDEPY
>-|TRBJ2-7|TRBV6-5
ASSLGVSLEQY
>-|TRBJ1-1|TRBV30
AWSLGWLNTEAF
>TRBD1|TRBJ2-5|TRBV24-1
ATSALGQGRSETQY
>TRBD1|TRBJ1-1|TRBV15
ATNDPHRGNTEAF
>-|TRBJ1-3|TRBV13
ASSSGGAGNTIY
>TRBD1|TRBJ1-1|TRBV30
AWSPGTANTEAF
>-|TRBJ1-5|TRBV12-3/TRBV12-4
ASSDGYQPQH
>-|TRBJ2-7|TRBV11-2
ASSLVGFGVWYEQY
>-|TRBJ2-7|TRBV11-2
ASSLDRVGEQY
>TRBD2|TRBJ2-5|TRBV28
ASSRPSGRIETQY
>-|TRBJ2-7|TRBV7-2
ASTQDREAYEQY
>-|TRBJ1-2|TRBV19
ASTDRSGVEGYT
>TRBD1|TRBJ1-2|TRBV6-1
ATGTASNYGYT
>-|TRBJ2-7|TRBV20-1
SARDPTGYEQY
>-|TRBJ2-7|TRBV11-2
ASSPLSYEQY